Shown below are 8 T cell receptor beta chains from a single sample sequenced in a study of blood T cell repertoires in COVID-19. Measured with immunoSEQ multiplex PCR; TCRdb has only the in-frame clones, and not every one. Among some 72,000 clones listed, more than 70% were seen once. The sample comprised peripheral blood. The receptor source for this set is a man between 50 and 59 years old with COVID-19, enrolled during active disease.

This clone appeared a few times. This rearrangement joins TRBV2 to TRBJ2-5, with D tentatively TRBD1 (5 bases). The CDR3 is made up of 13 amino acids. CDR1 and CDR2 from the germline V gene are SNHLY and FYNNEI. The V end was cut by 5 bases, the J end by 4 bases, with 11 bases between. The CDR3 sequence is CASSQGVAETQYF. The CDR3, as DNA: TGTGCCAGCAGTCAGGGTGTCGCAGAGACCCAGTACTTC.

The rearrangement uses TRBV4-3 and TRBJ2-3; 7 bases map to TRBD2. V shed 0 bases, J shed 3 bases, and the junction held 3 bases outside the gene matches. The CDR3 is 15 residues long. CDR1 is LGHNA and CDR2 is YSLEER in the germline V gene. The CDR3 region has the DNA TGCGCCAGCAGCCAAGATGCGGGAGTGACAGATACGCAGTATTTT. It encodes CASSQDAGVTDTQYF.

V is TRBV9 and J is TRBJ1-5; possible D gene TRBD1, 5 bases. Germline CDR1 is SGDLS and CDR2 is YYNGEE. Trimming cost V 0 bases and J 4 bases, with 11 bases left between them. The CDR3 totals 15 residues. CDR3 DNA: TGTGCCAGCAGCGTAGAAGGGTCAGGGAATCAGCCCCAGCATTTT. It codes for CASSVEGSGNQPQHF. The entire variable domain, with the rest obtained from reference TRBV9 and TRBJ1-5, is as follows: DSGVTQTPKHLITATGQRVTLRCSPRSGDLSVYWYQQSLDQGLQFLIQYYNGEERAKGNILERFSAQQFPDLHSELNLSSLELGDSALYFCASSVEGSGNQPQHFGDGTRLSIL.

V usage is TRBV9 and J usage is TRBJ2-3, with 10 nucleotides matching TRBD2. The CDR3 sequence is 17 residues long. Germline V gene sequence: CDR1 SGDLS, CDR2 YYNGEE. The V and J ends lost 4 bases and 0 bases, in that order; junction bases with no gene match: 8. CDR3 sequence (DNA): TGTGCCAGCAGCTCCTACCGGACTAGCGGAAGCACAGATACGCAGTATTTT. This sequence encodes CASSSYRTSGSTDTQYF.

V is TRBV29-1 and J is TRBJ1-2; a weak D match, TRBD1 (5 bases). V lost 2 bases, J lost 7 bases, and 17 bases lay in between. CDR1 and CDR2 from the germline V gene are SQVTM and ANQGSEA. This CDR3 contains 14 residues. The CDR3 sequence is CSVERTGVLAGYTF. The CDR3 DNA reads as TGCAGCGTTGAAAGGACGGGGGTTCTGGCTGGCTACACCTTC. Together with reference TRBV29-1 and TRBJ1-2, the CDR3 gives the full variable domain: SAVISQKPSRDICQRGTSLTIQCQVDSQVTMMFWYRQQPGQSLTLIATANQGSEATYESGFVIDKFPISRPNLTFSTLTVSNMSPEDSSIYLCSVERTGVLAGYTFGSGTRLTVV.

The J gene is TRBJ2-7, the V gene TRBV9; no clear D gene. The CDR3 is 17 amino acids. With 2 bases removed from V and 3 bases from J, the gap between germline ends came to 21 bases. Germline CDR1 is SGDLS and CDR2 is YYNGEE. The CDR3 coding sequence is TGTGCCAGCAGCGTTCGACCGGGTCCGACCCCTTACTACGAGCAGTACTTC. It is translated as CASSVRPGPTPYYEQYF.

DNA for the CDR3: TGTGCCAGCAGTTTGTCCGGGACAGGCTATGGCTACACCTTC. Translated: CASSLSGTGYGYTF. The chain recombines TRBV28 with TRBJ1-2; 8 bases are a match to TRBD1. The ends lost 3 bases at V and 4 bases at J; junction bases unmatched: 4. The V gene's germline CDR1 is MDHEN and CDR2 SYDVKM. CDR3 size: 14 residues.

The chain couples TRBV5-4 to TRBJ1-4; TRBD1 matches at 7 bases. Trimming took 4 bases from V and 5 from J; bases not matched to a gene: 11. Germline CDR1 SGHNT, CDR2 YYREEE (reference sequence). The CDR3 length is 16 residues. The CDR3 sequence: CASSGKPGQRNEKLFF. CDR3 in DNA: TGTGCCAGCAGCGGCAAACCGGGACAGAGAAATGAAAAACTGTTTTTT.